The rows below give T cell receptor beta chains drawn from one sample of a study of CD8 T cells in ankylosing spondylitis. TCRdb fed the 5' RACE reads into MiXCR, producing one record per CDR3 protein. The sample has 350,000 to 450,000 distinct CDR3 sequences, more than 25% seen once. Sample: blood, either unsorted or a sorted T cell fraction (not recorded which). The receptors derive from a male donor with ankylosing spondylitis. Both conserved end residues are part of each CDR3. The D gene is left open where the match is weak. Not every row has a clone size; where given, it reads once, few, many or a size class.

abundance,d_gene,j_gene,v_gene,CDR3aa,CDR3nt
many,NA,TRBJ2-5,TRBV12-3/TRBV12-4,CASSGGFLYQETQYF,TGTGCCAGCAGCGGGGGATTTTTATACCAAGAGACCCAGTACTTC
few,TRBD2,TRBJ2-5,TRBV20-1,CSAIGTSGSPQYF,TGCAGTGCTATCGGGACTAGCGGGAGTCCCCAGTACTTC
NA,NA,TRBJ2-1,TRBV29-1,CSVARGDPNEQFF,TGCAGCGTTGCCAGGGGCGACCCTAATGAGCAGTTCTTC
NA,NA,TRBJ1-1,TRBV27,CASSPTRENTEAFF,TGTGCCAGCAGTCCCACCAGGGAGAACACTGAAGCTTTCTTT
few,TRBD1,TRBJ1-5,TRBV12-3/TRBV12-4,CATKRVQGVQHF,TGTGCCACCAAAAGGGTGCAGGGGGTACAGCATTTT
few,TRBD2,TRBJ2-5,TRBV20-1,CSAPRLAGTEETQYF,TGCAGTGCTCCGAGACTAGCGGGTACAGAAGAGACCCAGTACTTC
NA,NA,TRBJ1-2,TRBV12-3/TRBV12-4,CASSLILGNGYTF,TGTGCCAGCAGTTTAATTCTGGGAAATGGCTACACCTTC
few,NA,TRBJ2-5,TRBV29-1,CSVLSTQETQYF,TGCAGCGTTCTTTCAACTCAAGAGACCCAGTACTTC
few,NA,TRBJ1-1,TRBV20-1,CSASVTTEAFF,TGCAGTGCTAGTGTCACGACTGAAGCTTTCTTT
NA,NA,TRBJ2-2,TRBV27,CASSADRNTGELFF,TGTGCCAGCAGTGCGGACAGGAACACCGGGGAGCTGTTTTTT
NA,NA,TRBJ2-1,TRBV30,CAWTEGRLDNEQFF,TGTGCCTGGACGGAAGGGCGACTAGACAATGAGCAGTTCTTC
NA,NA,TRBJ1-5,TRBV24-1,CASLSRDNQPQHF,TGTGCCTCCCTGTCGAGGGACAATCAGCCCCAGCATTTT
NA,TRBD1,TRBJ2-1,TRBV5-6,CASSLYTTGTYNEQFF,TGTGCCAGCAGCTTGTATACGACAGGGACCTACAATGAGCAGTTCTTC
once,NA,TRBJ1-1,TRBV20-1,CSARRRRQGEAFF,TGCAGTGCTAGAAGAAGGAGGCAAGGTGAAGCTTTCTTT
few,NA,TRBJ1-2,TRBV19,CASSITGGSGYTF,TGTGCCAGTAGTATAACTGGGGGTAGTGGCTACACCTTC
NA,TRBD2,TRBJ2-5,TRBV7-2,CASSSLAGVGPVETQYF,TGTGCCAGCAGCTCCTTAGCGGGAGTGGGGCCCGTAGAGACCCAGTACTTC
few,NA,TRBJ2-7,TRBV7-9,CASSDDRSGYEQYF,TGTGCCAGCAGCGACGACAGATCCGGTTACGAGCAGTACTTC
few,TRBD2,TRBJ2-7,TRBV7-9,CASSLGEGRTYEQYF,TGTGCCAGCAGCTTAGGGGAGGGCAGAACCTACGAGCAGTACTTC
NA,NA,TRBJ1-1,TRBV2,CASRGIRNTEAFF,TGTGCCAGCAGAGGGATTCGCAACACTGAAGCTTTCTTT
many,NA,TRBJ2-7,TRBV12-3/TRBV12-4,CASSLNRASYEQYF,TGTGCCAGCAGTTTAAATCGCGCTTCCTACGAGCAGTACTTC
NA,NA,TRBJ2-7,TRBV7-9,CASSSLGEQYF,TGTGCCAGCAGCTCTCTAGGCGAGCAGTACTTC
NA,NA,TRBJ1-2,TRBV29-1,CSVVKGNYGYTF,TGCAGCGTTGTAAAAGGGAACTATGGCTACACCTTC
few,NA,TRBJ2-1,TRBV20-1,CSASSDYHFGEQFF,TGCAGTGCTAGCTCGGACTATCACTTCGGGGAGCAGTTCTTC
NA,NA,TRBJ2-4,TRBV2,CASSVGRENIQYF,TGTGCCAGCAGTGTGGGCAGGGAGAACATTCAGTACTTC
few,NA,TRBJ2-7,TRBV29-1,CSVDVQYERQYF,TGCAGCGTTGATGTTCAGTACGAGCGGCAGTACTTC
few,TRBD2,TRBJ2-1,TRBV12-3/TRBV12-4,CASIPLAGQLYNEQFF,TGTGCCAGCATCCCCCTAGCGGGACAACTTTACAATGAGCAGTTCTTC
few,NA,TRBJ2-1,TRBV15,CATSRDIWYEQFF,TGTGCCACCAGCAGAGATATTTGGTATGAGCAGTTCTTC
NA,TRBD1,TRBJ2-7,TRBV10-3,CAIAGRGRLSDEQYF,TGTGCCATCGCGGGCAGGGGGCGATTGTCGGACGAGCAGTACTTC
few,TRBD1,TRBJ2-5,TRBV24-1,CATRDRGQETQYF,TGTGCCACACGGGACAGGGGCCAAGAGACCCAGTACTTC
few,TRBD2,TRBJ2-3,TRBV20-1,CSASGEGSRTDTQYF,TGCAGTGCTAGTGGGGAGGGCAGTCGCACAGATACGCAGTATTTT
NA,NA,TRBJ2-1,TRBV20-1,CSARGRYNEQFF,TGCAGTGCTAGGGGACGGTACAATGAGCAGTTCTTC
few,NA,TRBJ2-2,TRBV27,CASLGTGNTGELFF,TGTGCCAGCCTGGGTACAGGGAACACCGGGGAGCTGTTTTTT
few,TRBD2,TRBJ2-1,TRBV2,CASSVELAGVEQFF,TGTGCCAGCAGTGTAGAACTAGCGGGAGTCGAGCAGTTCTTC
few,TRBD1,TRBJ2-1,TRBV5-1,CASSKSGQGGVDEQFF,TGCGCCAGCAGCAAGAGCGGACAGGGGGGTGTCGATGAGCAGTTCTTC
few,NA,TRBJ2-3,TRBV10-3,CAISESLSTDTQYF,TGTGCCATCAGTGAGTCCTTAAGCACAGATACGCAGTATTTT
NA,NA,TRBJ1-1,TRBV20-1,CSAPTETEAFF,TGCAGTGCTCCGACAGAGACTGAAGCTTTCTTT
few,TRBD2,TRBJ2-1,TRBV3-1,CASSQPGTSGRGHEQFF,TGTGCCAGCAGCCAACCCGGGACTAGCGGGAGGGGCCATGAGCAGTTCTTC
NA,NA,TRBJ1-2,TRBV3-1,CASSHWGDFNYGYTF,TGTGCCAGCAGCCATTGGGGGGACTTTAACTATGGCTACACCTTC
few,NA,TRBJ2-5,TRBV7-9,CASSLEATRVWETQYF,TGTGCCAGCAGCTTAGAAGCAACGAGGGTTTGGGAGACCCAGTACTTC
NA,NA,TRBJ2-3,TRBV7-9,CASSPTSLASDTQYF,TGTGCCAGCAGCCCCACATCTCTAGCGTCGGATACGCAGTATTTT
few,NA,TRBJ2-7,TRBV3-1,CASSQEGAGTYEQYF,TGTGCCAGCAGCCAAGAGGGCGCCGGCACCTACGAGCAGTACTTC
few,NA,TRBJ2-5,TRBV3-1,CASSQDAGRETQYF,TGTGCCAGCAGCCAAGATGCGGGTCGAGAGACCCAGTACTTC
few,NA,TRBJ2-1,TRBV21-1,CASSTETSGRSKYNEQFF,TGTGCCAGCAGCACAGAGACTAGCGGGAGGTCTAAGTACAATGAGCAGTTCTTC
few,NA,TRBJ1-5,TRBV10-3,CAISGPGDINQPQHF,TGTGCCATCAGTGGTCCAGGGGACATCAATCAGCCCCAGCATTTT
many,TRBD1,TRBJ2-3,TRBV20-1,CSARNWNRGSDTQYF,TGCAGTGCTAGAAACTGGAACAGGGGTTCAGATACGCAGTATTTT
NA,NA,TRBJ1-5,TRBV24-1,CATSDRGGRNQPQHF,TGTGCCACCAGTGATAGGGGCGGTCGCAATCAGCCCCAGCATTTT
few,TRBD2,TRBJ2-3,TRBV5-1,CASSLIASGSGDTQYF,TGCGCCAGCAGCTTGATCGCTAGCGGGAGTGGAGATACGCAGTATTTT
NA,TRBD1,TRBJ1-5,TRBV12-3/TRBV12-4,CASSFSDRGNQPQHF,TGTGCCAGCAGTTTTTCCGACAGGGGTAATCAGCCCCAGCATTTT
few,NA,TRBJ2-6,TRBV25-1,CASSADSYGSGANVLTF,TGTGCCAGCAGTGCTGACAGCTATGGCTCTGGGGCCAACGTCCTGACTTTC
NA,NA,TRBJ1-3,TRBV20-1,CSARDPRAPSGNTIYF,TGCAGTGCTAGAGACCCCAGGGCCCCCTCTGGAAACACCATATATTTT
few,NA,TRBJ2-3,TRBV6-1,CASSETASTDTQYF,TGTGCCAGCAGTGAAACAGCGAGCACAGATACGCAGTATTTT
NA,TRBD1,TRBJ2-1,TRBV7-2,CASSLQTGPSYNEQFF,TGTGCCAGCAGCTTACAGACAGGGCCGTCCTACAATGAGCAGTTCTTC
NA,TRBD1,TRBJ2-5,TRBV5-1,CASSEGQGHAKTQYF,TGCGCCAGCAGCGAGGGACAGGGACACGCAAAGACCCAGTACTTC
few,NA,TRBJ1-5,TRBV20-1,CSARDFRSNNQPQHF,TGCAGTGCTAGAGATTTTAGGTCAAATAATCAGCCCCAGCATTTT